The rows below give T cell receptor beta chains drawn from one sample of a study of blood T cell repertoires in COVID-19. Assay used: immunoSEQ multiplex PCR; TCRdb lists only in-frame clones, some missing. This sample yields roughly 53,000 clones, of which around four fifths are seen a single time; around 14% belongs to the top ten. Source material: peripheral blood. The receptor source for this set is a human donor in a cohort sampled during active COVID-19. The conserved cysteine and the conserved F or W are not part of the CDR3 here. Size is stated for part of the rows, as once, few or many counts, or as a class when the clone is expanded.

V: TRBV25-1
size: .
CDR3: ASSKTGWDYGYT

V: TRBV10-2
size: .
CDR3: ASSEREGYEQY

V: TRBV19
size: .
CDR3: ASSRTGDTEAF

V: TRBV28
size: .
CDR3: ASSLRTDTQY

V: TRBV5-8
size: .
CDR3: ASSLRDSTYGYT

V: TRBV6-2/TRBV6-3
size: .
CDR3: ASSYHNTGNTGELF

V: TRBV19
size: .
CDR3: ASGRTGTEAF

V: TRBV4-1
size: .
CDR3: ASSQGMARKAYEQY

V: TRBV14
size: .
CDR3: ASSPHPDTSYEQY

V: TRBV3-1/TRBV3-2
size: .
CDR3: ASSQDLRTGNTIY

V: TRBV12-2
size: .
CDR3: ASRSMTSGGVKDTQY

V: TRBV7-6
size: .
CDR3: ASSPAGQGNTGELF

V: TRBV14
size: .
CDR3: ASSLLQGYQETQY

V: TRBV13
size: .
CDR3: ASSLTGGRGGQETQY

V: TRBV11-2
size: .
CDR3: ASSFQSGGLYEQY

V: TRBV6-5
size: .
CDR3: ASLSGGDNEQF

V: TRBV10-1
size: few
CDR3: ASSKTRGSGNEQF

V: TRBV30
size: .
CDR3: AWKGSGTTSTQY

V: TRBV2
size: .
CDR3: ASNKQGVGTGELF

V: TRBV28
size: .
CDR3: ASNTPAAITDTQY

V: TRBV6-5
size: .
CDR3: ASTAGPTSRELF

V: TRBV4-3
size: .
CDR3: ASSQGSGQGGYEQY

V: TRBV6-1
size: .
CDR3: ASSEAIAYEQY

V: TRBV5-8
size: .
CDR3: ASSFQATQGETQY

V: TRBV18
size: .
CDR3: ASSPNRQGSDEQF

V: TRBV2
size: .
CDR3: ASTRQGVYEQF